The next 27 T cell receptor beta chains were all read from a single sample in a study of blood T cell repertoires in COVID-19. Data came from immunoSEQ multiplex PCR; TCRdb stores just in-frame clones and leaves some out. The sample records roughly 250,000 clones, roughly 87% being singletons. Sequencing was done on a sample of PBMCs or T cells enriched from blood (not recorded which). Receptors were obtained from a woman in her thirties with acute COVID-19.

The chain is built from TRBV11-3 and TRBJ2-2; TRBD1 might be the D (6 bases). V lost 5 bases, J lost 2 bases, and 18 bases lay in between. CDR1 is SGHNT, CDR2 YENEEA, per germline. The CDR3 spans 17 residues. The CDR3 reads CASSQGTGTKNTGELFF. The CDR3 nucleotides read TGTGCCAGCAGCCAAGGGACCGGGACAAAAAACACCGGGGAGCTGTTTTTT.

CDR3 sequence (DNA): TGTGCCAGCAGTTTATTCGCTGGAAACACCATATATTTT. The encoded protein is CASSLFAGNTIYF. The chain links TRBV12-3 or TRBV12-4 to TRBJ1-3; D unresolved. There are 13 residues in the CDR3. V was cut by 2 bases and J by 2 bases, with 4 bases left in between.

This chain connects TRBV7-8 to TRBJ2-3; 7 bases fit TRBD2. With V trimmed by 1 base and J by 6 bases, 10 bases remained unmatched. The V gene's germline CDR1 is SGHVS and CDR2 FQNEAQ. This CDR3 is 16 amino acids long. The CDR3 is CASSLDGTRGGDTQYF. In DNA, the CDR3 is TGTGCCAGCAGCTTAGACGGGACGAGGGGAGGGGATACGCAGTATTTT.

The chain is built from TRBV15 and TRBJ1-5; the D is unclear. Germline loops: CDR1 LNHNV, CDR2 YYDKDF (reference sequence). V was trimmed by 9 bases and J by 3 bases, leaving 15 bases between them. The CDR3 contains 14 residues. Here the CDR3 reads CATRLREYNQPQHF. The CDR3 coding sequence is TGTGCCACTCGGCTCCGGGAGTACAATCAGCCCCAGCATTTT. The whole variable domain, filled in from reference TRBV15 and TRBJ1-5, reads DAMVIQNPRYQVTQFGKPVTLSCSQTLNHNVMYWYQQKSSQAPKLLFHYYDKDFNNEADTPDNFQSRRPNTSFCFLDIRSPGLGDTAMYLCATRLREYNQPQHFGDGTRLSIL.

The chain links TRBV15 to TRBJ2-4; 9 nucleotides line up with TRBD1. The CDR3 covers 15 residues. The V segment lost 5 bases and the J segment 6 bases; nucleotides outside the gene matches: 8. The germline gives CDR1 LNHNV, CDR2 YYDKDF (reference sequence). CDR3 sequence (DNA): TGTGCCACCAGCCCTCCGGGACAGGGAGTAAACATTCAGTACTTC. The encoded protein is CATSPPGQGVNIQYF.

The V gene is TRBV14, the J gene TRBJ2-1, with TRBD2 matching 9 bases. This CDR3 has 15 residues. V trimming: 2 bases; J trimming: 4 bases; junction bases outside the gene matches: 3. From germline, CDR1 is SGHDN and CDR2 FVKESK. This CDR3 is CASSQRAGGYNEQFF. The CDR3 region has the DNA TGTGCCAGCAGCCAACGAGCGGGGGGTTACAATGAGCAGTTCTTC.

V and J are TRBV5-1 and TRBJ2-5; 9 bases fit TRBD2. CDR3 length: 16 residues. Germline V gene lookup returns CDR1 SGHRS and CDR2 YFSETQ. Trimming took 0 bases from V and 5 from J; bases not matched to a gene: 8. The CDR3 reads CASSLVVSSGDETQYF. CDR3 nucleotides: TGCGCCAGCAGCTTGGTTGTTTCTAGCGGGGACGAGACCCAGTACTTC. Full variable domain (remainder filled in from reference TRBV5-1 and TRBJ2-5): KAGVTQTPRYLIKTRGQQVTLSCSPISGHRSVSWYQQTPGQGLQFLFEYFSETQRNKGNFPGRFSGRQFSNSRSEMNVSTLELGDSALYLCASSLVVSSGDETQYFGPGTRLLVL.

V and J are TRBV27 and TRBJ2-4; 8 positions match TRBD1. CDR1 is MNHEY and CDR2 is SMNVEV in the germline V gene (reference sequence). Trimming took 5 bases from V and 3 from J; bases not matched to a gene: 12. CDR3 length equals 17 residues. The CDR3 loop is CASSLFQGAEGKNIQYF. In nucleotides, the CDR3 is TGTGCCAGCAGTCTTTTCCAGGGGGCGGAGGGCAAAAACATTCAGTACTTC.

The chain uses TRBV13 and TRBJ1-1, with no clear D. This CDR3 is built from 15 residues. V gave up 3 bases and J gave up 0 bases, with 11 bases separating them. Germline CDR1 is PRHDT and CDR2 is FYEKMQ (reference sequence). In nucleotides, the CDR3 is TGTGCCAGCAGCTTTAGGAGGGAGTTGAACACTGAAGCTTTCTTT. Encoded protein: CASSFRRELNTEAFF.

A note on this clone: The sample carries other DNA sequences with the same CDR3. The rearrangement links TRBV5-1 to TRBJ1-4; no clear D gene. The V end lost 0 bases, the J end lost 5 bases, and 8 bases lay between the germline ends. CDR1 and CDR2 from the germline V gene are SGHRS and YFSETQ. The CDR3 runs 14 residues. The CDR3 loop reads CASSLDRGNEKLFF. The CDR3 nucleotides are TGCGCCAGCAGCTTGGACCGAGGGAATGAAAAACTGTTTTTT.

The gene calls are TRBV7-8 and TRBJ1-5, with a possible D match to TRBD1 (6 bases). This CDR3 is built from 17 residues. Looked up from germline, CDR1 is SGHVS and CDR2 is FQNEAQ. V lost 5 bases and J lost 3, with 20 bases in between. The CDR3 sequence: CASSRGHQGPANQPQHF. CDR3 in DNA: TGTGCCAGCAGCCGAGGCCACCAGGGGCCCGCCAATCAGCCCCAGCATTTT.

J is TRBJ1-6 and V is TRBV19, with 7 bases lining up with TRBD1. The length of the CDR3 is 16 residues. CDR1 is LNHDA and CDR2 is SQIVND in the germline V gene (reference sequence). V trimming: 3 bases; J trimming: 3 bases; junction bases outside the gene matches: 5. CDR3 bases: TGTGCCAGTAGTATTGGGACAGCTAACTATAATTCACCCCTCCACTTT. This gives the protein CASSIGTANYNSPLHF. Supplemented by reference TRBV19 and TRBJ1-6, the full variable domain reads DGGITQSPKYLFRKEGQNVTLSCEQNLNHDAMYWYRQDPGQGLRLIYYSQIVNDFQKGDIAEGYSVSREKKESFPLTVTSAQKNPTAFYLCASSIGTANYNSPLHFGNGTRLTVT.

CDR3 amino acids: CASRFWGGGRASETQYF. CDR3 sequence (DNA): TGCGCCAGCAGATTTTGGGGTGGGGGCCGGGCTTCTGAGACCCAGTACTTC. The rearrangement links TRBV5-1 to TRBJ2-5; maybe TRBD1 (6 bases). Germline V lookup: CDR1 SGHRS, CDR2 YFSETQ. Trimming took 5 bases from V and 5 from J, leaving 25 bases between them. The CDR3 covers 17 residues.

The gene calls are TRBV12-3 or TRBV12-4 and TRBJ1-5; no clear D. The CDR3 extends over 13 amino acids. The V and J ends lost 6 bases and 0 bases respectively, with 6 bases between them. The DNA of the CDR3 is TGTGCCAGCAGGATAGATAGCAATCAGCCCCAGCATTTT. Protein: CASRIDSNQPQHF.

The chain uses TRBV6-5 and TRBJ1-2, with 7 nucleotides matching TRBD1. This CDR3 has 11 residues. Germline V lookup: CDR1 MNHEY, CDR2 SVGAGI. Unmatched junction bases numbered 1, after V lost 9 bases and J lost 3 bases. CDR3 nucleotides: TGTGCCAGTGGACAGGACTATGGCTACACCTTC. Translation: CASGQDYGYTF.

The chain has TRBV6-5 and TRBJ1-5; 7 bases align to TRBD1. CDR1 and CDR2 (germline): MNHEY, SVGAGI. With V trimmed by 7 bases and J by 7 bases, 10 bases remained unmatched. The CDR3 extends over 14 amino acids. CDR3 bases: TGTGCCAGCATTAAGGGGGCGGCGGAACAGCCCCAGCATTTT. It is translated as CASIKGAAEQPQHF.

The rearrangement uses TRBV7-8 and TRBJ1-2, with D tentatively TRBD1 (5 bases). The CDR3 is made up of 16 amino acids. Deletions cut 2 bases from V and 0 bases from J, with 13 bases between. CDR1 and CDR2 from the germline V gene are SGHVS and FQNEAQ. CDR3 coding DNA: TGTGCCAGCAGCTTATTGGGGCGACAAGCTAACTATGGCTACACCTTC. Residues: CASSLLGRQANYGYTF.

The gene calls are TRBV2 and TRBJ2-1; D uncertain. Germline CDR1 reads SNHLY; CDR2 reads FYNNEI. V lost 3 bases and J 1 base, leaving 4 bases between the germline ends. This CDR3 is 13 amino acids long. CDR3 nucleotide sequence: TGTGCCAGCAGTGAGTATTCCTACAATGAGCAGTTCTTC. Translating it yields CASSEYSYNEQFF.

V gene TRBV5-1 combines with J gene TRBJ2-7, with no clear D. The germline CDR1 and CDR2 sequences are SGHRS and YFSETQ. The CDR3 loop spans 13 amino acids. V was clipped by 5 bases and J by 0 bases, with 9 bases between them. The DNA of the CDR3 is TGCGCCAGCAGGAGAGGAAGCTCCTACGAGCAGTACTTC. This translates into CASRRGSSYEQYF.

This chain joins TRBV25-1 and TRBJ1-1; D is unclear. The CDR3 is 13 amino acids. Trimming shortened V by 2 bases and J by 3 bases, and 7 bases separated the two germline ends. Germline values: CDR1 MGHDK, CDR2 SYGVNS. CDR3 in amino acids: CASSEVRHTEAFF. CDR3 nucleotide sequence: TGTGCCAGCAGTGAAGTGCGTCACACTGAAGCTTTCTTT.

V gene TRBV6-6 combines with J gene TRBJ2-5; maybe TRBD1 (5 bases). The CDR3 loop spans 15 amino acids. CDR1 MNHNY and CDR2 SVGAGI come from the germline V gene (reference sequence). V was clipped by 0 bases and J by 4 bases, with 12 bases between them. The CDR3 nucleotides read TGTGCCAGCAGTTACTCGCAAGGGGTGGGAGAGACCCAGTACTTC. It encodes CASSYSQGVGETQYF.

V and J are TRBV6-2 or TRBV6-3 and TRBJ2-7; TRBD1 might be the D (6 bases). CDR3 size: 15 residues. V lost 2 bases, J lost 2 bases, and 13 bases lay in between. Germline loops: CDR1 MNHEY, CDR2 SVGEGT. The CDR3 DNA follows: TGTGCCAGCAGTTACCCCCCGGGACACCCCTACGAGCAGTACTTC. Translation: CASSYPPGHPYEQYF.

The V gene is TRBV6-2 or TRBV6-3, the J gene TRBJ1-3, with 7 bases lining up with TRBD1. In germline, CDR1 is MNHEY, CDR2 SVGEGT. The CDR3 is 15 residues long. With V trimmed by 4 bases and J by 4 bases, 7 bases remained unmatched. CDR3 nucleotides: TGTGCCAGCAGTTCTTTTACAGGGGCCGGAAACACCATATATTTT. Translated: CASSSFTGAGNTIYF.

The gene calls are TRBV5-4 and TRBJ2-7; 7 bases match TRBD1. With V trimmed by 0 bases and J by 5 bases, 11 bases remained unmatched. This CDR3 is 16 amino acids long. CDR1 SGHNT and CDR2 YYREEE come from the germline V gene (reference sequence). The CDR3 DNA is TGTGCCAGCAGCTTGGGTCGTACAACCGGGACAGACGAGCAGTACTTC. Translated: CASSLGRTTGTDEQYF.

The CDR3 DNA reads TGTGCCAGCAGCCTCGGATCGGGCATAGGGGGTCAAGAGACCCAGTACTTC. This gives the protein CASSLGSGIGGQETQYF. V gene TRBV7-2 combines with J gene TRBJ2-5, with D maybe TRBD1 (6 bases). Trimming took off 5 bases at V and 2 bases at J, with 21 bases between the two ends. The CDR3 runs 17 residues. Germline V gives CDR1 SGHTA, CDR2 FQGNSA.

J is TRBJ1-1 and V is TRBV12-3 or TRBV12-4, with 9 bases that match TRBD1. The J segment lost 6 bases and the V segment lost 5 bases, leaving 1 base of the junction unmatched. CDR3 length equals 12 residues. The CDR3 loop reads CASSRDRAEAFF. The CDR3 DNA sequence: TGTGCCAGCAGTCGGGACAGGGCTGAAGCTTTCTTT.

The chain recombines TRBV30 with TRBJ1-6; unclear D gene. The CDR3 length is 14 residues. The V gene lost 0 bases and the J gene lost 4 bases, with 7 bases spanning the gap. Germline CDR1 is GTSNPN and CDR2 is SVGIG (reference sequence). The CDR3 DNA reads TGTGCCTGGAGTGTAACTGTATATAATTCACCCCTCCACTTT. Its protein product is CAWSVTVYNSPLHF.